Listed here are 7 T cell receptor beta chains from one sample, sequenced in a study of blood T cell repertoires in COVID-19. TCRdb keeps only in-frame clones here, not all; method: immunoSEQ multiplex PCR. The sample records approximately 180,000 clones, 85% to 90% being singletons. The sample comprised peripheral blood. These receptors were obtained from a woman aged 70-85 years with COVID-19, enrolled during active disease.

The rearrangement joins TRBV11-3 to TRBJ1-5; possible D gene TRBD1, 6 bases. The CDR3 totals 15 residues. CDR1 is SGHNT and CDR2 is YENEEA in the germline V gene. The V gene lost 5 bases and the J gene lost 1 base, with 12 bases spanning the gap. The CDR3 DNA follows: TGTGCCAGCAGCCAGGGGTCTGGGAGCAATCAGCCCCAGCATTTT. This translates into CASSQGSGSNQPQHF.

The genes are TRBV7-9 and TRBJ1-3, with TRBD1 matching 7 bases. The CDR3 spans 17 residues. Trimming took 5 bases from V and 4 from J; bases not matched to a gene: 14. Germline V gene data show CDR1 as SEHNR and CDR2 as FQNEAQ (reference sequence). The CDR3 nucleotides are TGTGCCAGCAGCCGTCTCACCTCGACAGGGTCCGGAAACACCATATATTTT. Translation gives CASSRLTSTGSGNTIYF.

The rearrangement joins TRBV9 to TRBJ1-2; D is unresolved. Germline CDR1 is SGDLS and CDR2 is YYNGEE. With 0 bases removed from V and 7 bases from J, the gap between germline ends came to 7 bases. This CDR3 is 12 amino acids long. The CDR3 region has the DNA TGTGCCAGCAGCGTAGGATTCGGTGGCTACACCTTC. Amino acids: CASSVGFGGYTF.

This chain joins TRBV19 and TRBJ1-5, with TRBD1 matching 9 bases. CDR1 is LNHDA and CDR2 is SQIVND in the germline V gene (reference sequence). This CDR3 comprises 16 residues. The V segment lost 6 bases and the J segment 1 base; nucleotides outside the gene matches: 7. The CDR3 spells CASRRQGQGSNQPQHF. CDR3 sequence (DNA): TGTGCCAGTAGGAGGCAGGGACAGGGAAGCAATCAGCCCCAGCATTTT.

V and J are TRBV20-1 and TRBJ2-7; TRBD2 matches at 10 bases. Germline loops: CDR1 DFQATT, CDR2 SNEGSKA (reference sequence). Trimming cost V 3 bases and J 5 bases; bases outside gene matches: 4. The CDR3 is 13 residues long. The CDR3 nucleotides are TGCAGTGCTAGTAGGCTAGCGGGAGACGAGCAGTACTTC. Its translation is CSASRLAGDEQYF.

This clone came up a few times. DNA of the CDR3: TGTGCCAGCAGCCAAGATCGACTAGCGGGAGGGCCAGGGTTGGGAACCGGGGAGCTGTTTTTT. This codes for CASSQDRLAGGPGLGTGELFF. The J gene is TRBJ2-2, the V gene TRBV3-1 (or the pseudogene TRBV3-2); 14 nucleotides match TRBD2. Germline V gene data show CDR1 as LGHDT and CDR2 as YNNKEL (reference sequence). V gave up 0 bases and J gave up 5 bases; unmatched junction bases: 14. The CDR3 is 21 amino acids.

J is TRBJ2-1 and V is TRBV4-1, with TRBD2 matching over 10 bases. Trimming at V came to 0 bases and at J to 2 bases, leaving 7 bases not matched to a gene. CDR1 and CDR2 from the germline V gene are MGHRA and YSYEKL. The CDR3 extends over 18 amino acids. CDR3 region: CASSQERTSGIPYNEQFF. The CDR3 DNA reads TGCGCCAGCAGCCAAGAACGAACTAGCGGGATTCCCTACAATGAGCAGTTCTTC.